These 20 T cell receptor beta chains came from one sample sequenced in a study of T cell responses to AZD1222 COVID-19 vaccine. The data were produced by immunoSEQ multiplex PCR, yet TCRdb's version contains in-frame clones alone and is incomplete. The sample has under 150,000 clones, roughly 93% seen once; the top ten hold roughly 9.9%. The source material was peripheral blood, sampled 28 days after the second AZD1222 dose. The receptors were sampled from an adult who received the AZD1222 COVID-19 vaccine.

The rearrangement links TRBV11-2 to TRBJ2-2; D is unresolved. This CDR3 is built from 10 residues. Germline values: CDR1 SGHAT, CDR2 FQNNGV. The V end lost 6 bases, the J end lost 6 bases, and 2 bases lay between the germline ends. In DNA form, the CDR3 reads TGTGCCAGCAGTTCCGGGGAGCTGTTTTTT. Encoded protein: CASSSGELFF.

The chain links TRBV4-2 to TRBJ1-1; perhaps TRBD1 as D (6 bases). The germline V gene encodes CDR1 LGHNA and CDR2 YNFKEQ. The V and J ends lost 1 base and 7 bases respectively, with 19 bases between them. The CDR3 spans 16 residues. DNA of the CDR3: TGTGCCAGCAGCCAAGCATCACAGGGAGAAGTGCGTGAAGCTTTCTTT. It encodes CASSQASQGEVREAFF.

The chain joins TRBV5-1 to TRBJ2-1; a weak D match, TRBD1 (6 bases). The germline V gene has CDR1 SGHRS and CDR2 YFSETQ. Trimming took 1 base from V and 8 from J, leaving 28 bases between them. The CDR3 is made up of 19 amino acids. The CDR3 DNA reads TGCGCCAGCAGCTTGTATCGGCAGGGGCTCGCTAAGGGGGATGATGAGCAGTTCTTC. Protein: CASSLYRQGLAKGDDEQFF.

This chain uses TRBV6-2 or TRBV6-3 with TRBJ2-7; 9 bases line up with TRBD2. The CDR3 consists of 14 residues. Germline lookup yields CDR1 MNHEY and CDR2 SVGEGT. The trim removed 4 bases at V and 5 bases at J, leaving 6 bases unmatched. CDR3 in amino acids: CASSFSGSVDEQYF. DNA of the CDR3: TGTGCCAGCAGTTTTAGCGGGAGTGTCGACGAGCAGTACTTC.

J is TRBJ1-5 and V is TRBV19; 8 nucleotides align to TRBD1. V was pared by 5 bases and J by 6 bases, with 3 bases of the junction left unmatched. CDR3 length equals 13 residues. CDR1 and CDR2 (germline): LNHDA, SQIVND (reference sequence). This chain's CDR3 is CASSPGGGQPQHF. In DNA, the CDR3 is TGTGCCAGTAGTCCAGGGGGCGGTCAGCCCCAGCATTTT.

In this sample, this clone turned up once. The CDR3 DNA sequence: TGTGCCAGCAGCCAGACAGGGGGTGGGACTGAAGCTTTCTTT. Protein product: CASSQTGGGTEAFF. The rearrangement joins TRBV7-9 to TRBJ1-1, with TRBD1 matching over 9 bases. J was trimmed by 5 bases and V by 5 bases; bases with no gene match: 6. Germline CDR1 is SEHNR and CDR2 is FQNEAQ (reference sequence). The CDR3 covers 14 residues.

The chain's CDR3 is CASSQGRTGELFF. CDR3 bases: TGTGCCAGCAGCCAGGGGAGAACCGGGGAGCTGTTTTTT. This chain joins TRBV6-5 and TRBJ2-2; the D gene is possibly TRBD1 (6 bases). Germline V CDR1 and CDR2: MNHEY, SVGAGI. The CDR3 has 13 amino acids. Between the trimmed V and J ends, which lost 6 bases and 5 bases, there was a span of 10 bases.

CDR3 DNA: TGCGCCAGCCGGGGAGGGTACAATGAGCAGTTCTTC. Translating gives CASRGGYNEQFF. The chain is built from TRBV5-1 and TRBJ2-1, with 7 bases matching TRBD2. The germline CDR1 and CDR2 sequences are SGHRS and YFSETQ. Germline trimming cut 7 bases from V and 4 bases from J; bases unmatched to any gene: 2. This CDR3 has 12 residues.

The chain uses TRBV7-9 and TRBJ1-1, with 7 bases aligning to TRBD1. The ends lost 2 bases at V and 4 bases at J; junction bases unmatched: 7. Germline lookup yields CDR1 SEHNR and CDR2 FQNEAQ (reference sequence). The CDR3 runs to 15 residues. CDR3 loop: CASSLMDRRGTEAFF. Here the CDR3 DNA reads TGTGCCAGCAGCTTAATGGACAGGAGGGGCACTGAAGCTTTCTTT.

The rearrangement joins TRBV5-1 to TRBJ1-1, with 7 bases identical to TRBD1. Germline lookup yields CDR1 SGHRS and CDR2 YFSETQ. The CDR3 is made up of 13 amino acids. The J segment lost 0 bases and the V segment lost 6 bases, leaving 2 bases of the junction unmatched. CDR3 amino acids: CASKGAVNTEAFF. As DNA, the CDR3 is TGCGCCAGCAAGGGGGCAGTGAACACTGAAGCTTTCTTT.

The chain carries TRBV6-2 or TRBV6-3 and TRBJ2-5; 8 positions match TRBD1. Germline lookup yields CDR1 MNHEY and CDR2 SVGEGT. There are 14 residues in the CDR3. The V gene end was trimmed by 4 bases and the J gene end by 2 bases; junction bases not matched to a gene: 3. The CDR3 reads CASSSRGRQETQYF. In nucleotides, the CDR3 is TGTGCCAGCAGTTCCAGGGGGCGGCAAGAGACCCAGTACTTC.

This chain links TRBV15 with TRBJ2-1; 8 nucleotides line up with TRBD2. Losses at the gene ends were 4 bases for V and 3 bases for J; bases not matched to a gene: 5. Per germline, CDR1 LNHNV and CDR2 YYDKDF (reference sequence). The CDR3 consists of 15 residues. The CDR3 coding sequence is TGTGCCACCAGCAAACCCGGGACTAGCTACAATGAGCAGTTCTTC. Translating it yields CATSKPGTSYNEQFF.

This rearrangement joins TRBV14 to TRBJ1-1; TRBD1 agrees at 7 bases. Germline CDR1 and CDR2: SGHDN and FVKESK. The CDR3 totals 15 residues. Trimming cost V 1 base and J 10 bases; bases outside gene matches: 12. In nucleotides, the CDR3 is TGTGCCAGCAGCCAAGTTCTAGGGCCAGGGGGGGTAGCTTTCTTT. The encoded protein is CASSQVLGPGGVAFF.

The chain links TRBV3-1 (or the pseudogene TRBV3-2) to TRBJ1-6, with no clear D. Trimming left V 6 bases short and J 1 base short, with 10 bases between. The CDR3 has 15 residues. The germline CDR1 and CDR2 sequences are LGHDT and YNNKEL (reference sequence). CDR3 protein: CASREDRSYNSPLHF. As DNA, the CDR3 is TGTGCCAGCAGGGAGGATAGATCCTATAATTCACCCCTCCACTTT.

This chain uses TRBV9 with TRBJ1-6, with D possibly being TRBD1 (5 bases). This CDR3 region has 16 residues. V was trimmed by 5 bases and J by 14 bases, leaving 26 bases between them. Germline V gene data show CDR1 as SGDLS and CDR2 as YYNGEE. The CDR3 region is CASSKEIGTPQKTLHF. The CDR3, as DNA: TGTGCCAGCAGTAAAGAGATCGGGACGCCACAAAAGACCCTCCACTTT.

The V gene is TRBV6-5, the J gene TRBJ2-1; 8 nucleotides agree with TRBD2. This CDR3 contains 14 residues. The V and J ends lost 6 bases and 5 bases, in that order; junction bases with no gene match: 6. Germline V gene sequence: CDR1 MNHEY, CDR2 SVGAGI. In DNA form, the CDR3 reads TGTGCCAGCAGGAGGAGCGGGGGCCACAATGAGCAGTTCTTC. Translating it yields CASRRSGGHNEQFF.

V and J are TRBV28 and TRBJ2-5; TRBD1 matches 7 bases. J was trimmed by 5 bases and V by 6 bases; bases with no gene match: 18. Germline V gives CDR1 MDHEN, CDR2 SYDVKM. This CDR3 comprises 17 residues. CDR3 coding DNA: TGTGCCAGCAGCGGAGTACAAGGGGGCCTAAGGACGGAGACCCAGTACTTC. Encoded protein: CASSGVQGGLRTETQYF.

The chain recombines TRBV27 with TRBJ2-5; D is uncertain. The germline V gene encodes CDR1 MNHEY and CDR2 SMNVEV (reference sequence). The CDR3 totals 13 residues. V lost 5 bases to trimming and J lost 0 bases, with 7 bases between them. CDR3 in DNA: TGTGCCAGCAGTCGCCCAGACCAAGAGACCCAGTACTTC. Translated: CASSRPDQETQYF.

The chain is built from TRBV12-3 or TRBV12-4 and TRBJ1-1, with 8 bases identical to TRBD1. CDR3 length: 13 residues. Germline trimming cut 8 bases from V and 4 bases from J; bases unmatched to any gene: 6. The CDR3 nucleotides read TGTGCCAGCGGGAGACAGGGGCTCACTGAAGCTTTCTTT. Its translation: CASGRQGLTEAFF.

V gene TRBV6-5 combines with J gene TRBJ1-1; no reliable D call. Germline CDR1 reads MNHEY; CDR2 reads SVGAGI. V lost 7 bases, J lost 0 bases, and 12 bases lay in between. This CDR3 spans 14 amino acids. The DNA of the CDR3 is TGTGCCAGCACCCCCGCGGGCATGAACACTGAAGCTTTCTTT. Protein: CASTPAGMNTEAFF.